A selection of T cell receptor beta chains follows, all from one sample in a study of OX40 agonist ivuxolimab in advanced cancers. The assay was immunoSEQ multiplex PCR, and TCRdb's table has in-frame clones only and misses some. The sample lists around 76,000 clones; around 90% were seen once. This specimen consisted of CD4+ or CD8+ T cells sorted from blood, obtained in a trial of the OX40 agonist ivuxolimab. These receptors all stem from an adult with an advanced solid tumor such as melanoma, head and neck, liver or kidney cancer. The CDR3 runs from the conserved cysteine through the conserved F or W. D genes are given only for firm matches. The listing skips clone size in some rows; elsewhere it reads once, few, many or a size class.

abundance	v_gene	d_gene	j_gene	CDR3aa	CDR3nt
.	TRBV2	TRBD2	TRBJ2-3	CANRLAESQDTQYF	TGTGCCAACCGACTAGCGGAATCCCAAGATACGCAGTATTTT
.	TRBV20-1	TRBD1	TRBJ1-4	CSARGQEKLFF	TGCAGTGCTAGGGGACAGGAAAAACTGTTTTTT
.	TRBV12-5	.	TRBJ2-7	CASGLWASASYEQYF	TGTGCTAGTGGTTTGTGGGCTAGCGCTTCCTACGAGCAGTACTTC
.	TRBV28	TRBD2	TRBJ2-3	CASSSWASGRAETDTQYF	TGTGCCAGCAGTTCTTGGGCTAGCGGGAGGGCCGAGACAGATACGCAGTATTTT
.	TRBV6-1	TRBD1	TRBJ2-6	CASSVYRGRSGANVLTF	TGTGCCAGCAGTGTTTACAGGGGGCGATCTGGGGCCAACGTCCTGACTTTC
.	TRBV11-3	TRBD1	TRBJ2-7	CASSQDRDEQYF	TGTGCCAGCAGCCAGGACAGGGACGAGCAGTACTTC
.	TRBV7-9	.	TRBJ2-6	CASSYRGGAGANVLTF	TGTGCCAGCAGCTATAGAGGCGGTGCTGGGGCCAACGTCCTGACTTTC
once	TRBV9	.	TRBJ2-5	CASSASRGEETQYF	TGTGCCAGCAGCGCTAGCAGGGGTGAAGAGACCCAGTACTTC
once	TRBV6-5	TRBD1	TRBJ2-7	CASTPGDRGFYEQYF	TGTGCCAGCACCCCGGGGGACAGGGGCTTCTACGAGCAGTACTTC
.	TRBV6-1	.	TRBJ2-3	CASKTHASTDTQYF	TGTGCCAGCAAGACGCACGCCTCCACAGATACGCAGTATTTT
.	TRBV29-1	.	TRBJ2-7	CSVVFRSYEQYF	TGCAGCGTTGTGTTTCGGTCCTACGAGCAGTACTTC
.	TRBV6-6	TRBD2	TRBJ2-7	CASSHTGTSAYEQYF	TGTGCCAGCAGTCACACCGGGACTAGTGCCTACGAGCAGTACTTC
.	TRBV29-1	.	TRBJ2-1	CSVDPSADEQFF	TGCAGCGTTGATCCTTCAGCGGATGAGCAGTTCTTC
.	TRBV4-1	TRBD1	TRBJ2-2	CASSLRTGDTGELFF	TGCGCCAGCAGCCTGCGGACAGGAGACACCGGGGAGCTGTTTTTT
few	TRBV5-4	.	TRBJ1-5	CASSLYGDSNQPQHF	TGTGCCAGCAGCTTGTATGGGGATAGCAATCAGCCCCAGCATTTT
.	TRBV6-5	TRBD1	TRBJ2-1	CASSLTGTGGFNEQFF	TGTGCCAGCAGTTTGACCGGGACAGGGGGCTTCAATGAGCAGTTCTTC
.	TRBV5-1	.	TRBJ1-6	CASSLGQNNSPLHF	TGCGCCAGCAGCTTAGGACAGAATAATTCACCCCTCCACTTT
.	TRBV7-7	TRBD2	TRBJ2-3	CASSSAPSSGNSTDTQYF	TGTGCTAGCAGCTCCGCCCCCAGTAGCGGGAATAGCACAGATACGCAGTATTTT
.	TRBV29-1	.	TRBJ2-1	CSSDAREGRSYNEQFF	TGCAGCTCTGACGCCAGGGAAGGGAGGTCCTACAATGAGCAGTTCTTC
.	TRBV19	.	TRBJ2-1	CASSMGGYRGQQFF	TGTGCCAGTAGTATGGGGGGATACAGGGGCCAGCAGTTCTTC
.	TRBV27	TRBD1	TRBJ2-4	CASPLRDRAANIQYF	TGTGCCAGCCCTCTTCGGGACAGGGCGGCAAACATTCAGTACTTC
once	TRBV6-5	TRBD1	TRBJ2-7	CASSPPGQGGVEQYF	TGTGCCAGCAGTCCTCCGGGACAGGGAGGGGTCGAGCAGTACTTC
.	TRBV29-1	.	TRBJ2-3	CSAPGGVLNTQYF	TGCAGCGCCCCCGGTGGGGTTTTGAATACGCAGTATTTT
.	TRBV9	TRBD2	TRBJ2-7	CASSPNAALAGIYSSYEQYF	TGTGCCAGCAGCCCTAACGCCGCACTAGCGGGAATCTACTCCTCCTACGAGCAGTACTTC
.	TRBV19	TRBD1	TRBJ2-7	CASKDRGHEQYF	TGTGCCAGTAAGGACAGGGGGCACGAGCAGTACTTC
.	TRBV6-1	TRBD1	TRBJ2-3	CASSQLTGGADTQYF	TGTGCCAGCAGTCAACTGACAGGGGGGGCAGATACGCAGTATTTT
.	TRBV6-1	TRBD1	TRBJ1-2	CASSVQGVGYGYTF	TGTGCCAGCAGTGTACAGGGGGTGGGCTATGGCTACACCTTC
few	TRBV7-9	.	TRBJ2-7	CASSLSGEQYF	TGTGCCAGCAGCTTATCCGGGGAGCAGTACTTC
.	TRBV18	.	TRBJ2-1	CASSPAATGALGEQFF	TGTGCCAGCTCACCGGCCGCAACGGGAGCTCTGGGTGAGCAGTTCTTC
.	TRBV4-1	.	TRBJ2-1	CASSWGTGEQFF	TGCGCCAGCAGCTGGGGCACGGGGGAGCAGTTCTTC
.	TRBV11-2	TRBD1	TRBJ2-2	CASSWGQGAFELFF	TGTGCCAGCAGCTGGGGACAGGGCGCTTTCGAGCTGTTTTTT
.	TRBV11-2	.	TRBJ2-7	CASSLLGSEQYF	TGTGCCAGCAGCTTACTGGGGAGCGAGCAGTACTTC
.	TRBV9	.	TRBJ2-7	CASSAAGSSSYEQYF	TGTGCCAGCAGCGCGGCAGGGTCGAGCTCCTACGAGCAGTACTTC
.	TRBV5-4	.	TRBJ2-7	CASSFGGTYEQYF	TGTGCCAGCAGCTTTGGCGGAACCTACGAGCAGTACTTC
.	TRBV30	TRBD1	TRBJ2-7	CAWSIGQGYEQYF	TGTGCCTGGAGTATCGGACAGGGTTACGAGCAGTACTTC
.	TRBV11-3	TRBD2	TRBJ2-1	CASSPGGGSFGYNEQFF	TGTGCCAGCAGCCCGGGTGGCGGGAGTTTTGGCTACAATGAGCAGTTCTTC